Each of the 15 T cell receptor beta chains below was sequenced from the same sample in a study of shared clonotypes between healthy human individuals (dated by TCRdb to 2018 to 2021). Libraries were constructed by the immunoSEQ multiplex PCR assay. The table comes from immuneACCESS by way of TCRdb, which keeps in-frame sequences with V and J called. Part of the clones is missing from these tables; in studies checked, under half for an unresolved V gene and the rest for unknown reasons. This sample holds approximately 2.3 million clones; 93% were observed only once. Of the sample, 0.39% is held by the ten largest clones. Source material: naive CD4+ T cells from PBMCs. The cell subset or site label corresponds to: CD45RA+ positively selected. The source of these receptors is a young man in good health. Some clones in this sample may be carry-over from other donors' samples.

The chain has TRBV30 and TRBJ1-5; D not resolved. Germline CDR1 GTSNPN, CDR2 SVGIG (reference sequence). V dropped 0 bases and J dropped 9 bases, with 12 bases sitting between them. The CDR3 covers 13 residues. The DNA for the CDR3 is TGTGCCTGGAGTGTCGGCACAGAGTGGCCCCAGCATTTT. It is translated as CAWSVGTEWPQHF.

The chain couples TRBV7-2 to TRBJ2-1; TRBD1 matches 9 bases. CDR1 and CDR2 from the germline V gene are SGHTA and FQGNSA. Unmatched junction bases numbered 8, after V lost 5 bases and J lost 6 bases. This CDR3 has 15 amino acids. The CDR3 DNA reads TGTGCCAGCAGCCTGACAGGGGGTAGAGGCAATGAGCAGTTCTTC. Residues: CASSLTGGRGNEQFF.

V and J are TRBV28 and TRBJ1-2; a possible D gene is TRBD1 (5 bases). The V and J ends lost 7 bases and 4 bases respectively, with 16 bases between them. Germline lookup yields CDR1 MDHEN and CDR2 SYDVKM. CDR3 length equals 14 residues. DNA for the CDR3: TGTGCCAGCACCGTTGGGACCCGACTCTATGGCTACACCTTC. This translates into CASTVGTRLYGYTF.

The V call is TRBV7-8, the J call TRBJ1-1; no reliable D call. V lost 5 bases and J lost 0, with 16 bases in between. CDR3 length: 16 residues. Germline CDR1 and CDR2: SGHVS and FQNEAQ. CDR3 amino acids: CASSPRRAQMNTEAFF. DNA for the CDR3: TGTGCCAGCAGCCCGCGGAGGGCCCAAATGAACACTGAAGCTTTCTTT.

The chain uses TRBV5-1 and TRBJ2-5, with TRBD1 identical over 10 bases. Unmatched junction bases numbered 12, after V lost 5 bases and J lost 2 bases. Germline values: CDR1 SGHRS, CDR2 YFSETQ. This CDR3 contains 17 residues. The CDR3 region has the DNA TGCGCCAGCAGGTGGTCTGGGGGACAGGGGCCTCAAGAGACCCAGTACTTC. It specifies CASRWSGGQGPQETQYF.

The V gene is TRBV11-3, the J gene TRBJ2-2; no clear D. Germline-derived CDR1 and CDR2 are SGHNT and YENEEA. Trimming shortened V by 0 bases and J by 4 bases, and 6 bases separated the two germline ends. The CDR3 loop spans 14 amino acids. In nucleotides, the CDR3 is TGTGCCAGCAGCTTAGATCCCAGCACCGGGGAGCTGTTTTTT. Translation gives CASSLDPSTGELFF.

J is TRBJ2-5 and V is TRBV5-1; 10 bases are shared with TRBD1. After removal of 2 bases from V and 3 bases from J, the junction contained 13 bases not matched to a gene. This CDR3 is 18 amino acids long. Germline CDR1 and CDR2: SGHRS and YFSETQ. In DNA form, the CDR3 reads TGCGCCAGCAGCTTCTCCCCGGGACAGGGGCGCCCCGAAGAGACCCAGTACTTC. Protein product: CASSFSPGQGRPEETQYF.

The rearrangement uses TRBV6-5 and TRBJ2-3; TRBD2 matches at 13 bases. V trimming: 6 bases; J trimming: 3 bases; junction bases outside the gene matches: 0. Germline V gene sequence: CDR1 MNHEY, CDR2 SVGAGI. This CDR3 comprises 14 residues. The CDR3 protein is CASRTSGRTDTQYF. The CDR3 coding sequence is TGTGCCAGCAGGACTAGCGGGAGGACAGATACGCAGTATTTT.

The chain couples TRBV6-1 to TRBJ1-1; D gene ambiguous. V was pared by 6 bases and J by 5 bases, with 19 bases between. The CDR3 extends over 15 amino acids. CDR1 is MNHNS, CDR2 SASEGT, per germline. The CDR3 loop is CASRDWSGGKTEAFF. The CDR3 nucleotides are TGTGCCAGCAGAGACTGGTCCGGAGGTAAAACTGAAGCTTTCTTT.

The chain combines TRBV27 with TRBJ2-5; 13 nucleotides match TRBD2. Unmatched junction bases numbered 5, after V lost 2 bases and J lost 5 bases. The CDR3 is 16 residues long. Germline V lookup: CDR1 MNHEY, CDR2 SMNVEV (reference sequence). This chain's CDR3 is CASSLGTSGNWETQYF. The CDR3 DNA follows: TGTGCCAGCAGTTTAGGGACTAGCGGGAATTGGGAGACCCAGTACTTC.

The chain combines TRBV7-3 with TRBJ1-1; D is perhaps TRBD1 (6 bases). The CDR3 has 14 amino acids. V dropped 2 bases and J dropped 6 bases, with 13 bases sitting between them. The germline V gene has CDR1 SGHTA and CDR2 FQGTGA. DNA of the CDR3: TGTGCCAGCAGCTTAGGGGGCGGGACCCCTGAAGCTTTCTTT. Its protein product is CASSLGGGTPEAFF.

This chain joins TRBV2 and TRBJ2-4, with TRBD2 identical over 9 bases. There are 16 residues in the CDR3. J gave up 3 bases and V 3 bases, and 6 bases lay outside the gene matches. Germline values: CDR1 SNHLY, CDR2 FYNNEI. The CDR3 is CASSEFLAGNKNIQYF. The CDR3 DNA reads TGTGCCAGCAGTGAGTTCCTAGCGGGAAACAAAAACATTCAGTACTTC.

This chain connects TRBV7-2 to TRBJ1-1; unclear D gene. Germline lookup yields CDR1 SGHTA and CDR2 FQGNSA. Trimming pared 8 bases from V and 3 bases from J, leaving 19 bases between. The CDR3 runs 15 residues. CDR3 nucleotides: TGTGCCAGCCAACGCCCAGGTCCGGTTTACACTGAAGCTTTCTTT. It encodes CASQRPGPVYTEAFF.

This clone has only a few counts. CDR3 protein: CASSPTGNTEAFF. CDR3 DNA: TGTGCCAGTAGTCCGACAGGGAACACTGAAGCTTTCTTT. The chain employs TRBV19 and TRBJ1-1; D is possibly TRBD1 (6 bases). CDR1 LNHDA and CDR2 SQIVND come from the germline V gene (reference sequence). V dropped 5 bases and J dropped 1 base, with 8 bases sitting between them. CDR3 size: 13 residues.

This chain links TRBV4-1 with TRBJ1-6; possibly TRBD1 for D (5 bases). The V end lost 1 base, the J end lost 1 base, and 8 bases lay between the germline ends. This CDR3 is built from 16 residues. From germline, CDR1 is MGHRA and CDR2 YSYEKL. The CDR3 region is CASSQVGESYNSPLHF. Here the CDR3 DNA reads TGCGCCAGCAGCCAAGTAGGGGAATCCTATAATTCACCCCTCCACTTT.